This TCR beta chain was retrieved from a study of CD8 T cells in Susac syndrome. The V end lost 1 base, the J end lost 4 bases, and 11 bases lay between the germline ends. This CDR3 contains 15 residues. Germline CDR1 LGHNA, CDR2 YNFKEQ. The sequenced target, TCR beta, came from blood CD8+ and CD4+ T cells. The control group consisted of healthy donors matched for age and sex. Random hexamers were used to reverse transcribe roughly 0.5 to 1 ug of RNA. immunoSEQ multiplex PCR amplified TCR beta CDR3 across 54 Vbeta, 13 Jbeta. MiXCR was run by TCRdb on the immunoSEQ multiplex PCR reads, yielding one entry per CDR3 protein. There are 90,000 or so distinct CDR3 sequences in the sample; over 85% occur only once, and 0.32% lies in the top ten.

This chain links TRBV4-2 with TRBJ2-1; the D gene is possibly TRBD2 (6 bases). Sample: CD8+ T cells from PBMCs. This sequence originates from a human donor in good health. CDR3 protein: CASSQGLDWYNEQFF. DNA of the CDR3: TGTGCCAGCAGCCAAGGACTAGATTGGTACAATGAGCAGTTCTTC.